This TCR beta chain originates from a study of blood T cell repertoires in COVID-19 (dated by TCRdb to 2019 to 2021). Describing the broader study: Samples covering the acute and convalescent phases of COVID-19 were provided by collaborators in the United States, Italy and Spain. The prospective study material was composed of cDNA or gDNA derived from T cells, B-cell-depleted T cells, or PBMCs. Deeply sampled blood TCRbeta repertoires from subjects exposed to, actively infected with, or recovered from COVID-19 were included in the dataset. The repertoires were released in a freely available public database intended as a resource for research on the immune response to SARS-CoV-2. The samples were drawn from the first 160 participants of the ongoing ImmuneRACE study and from 950 to 1,500 subjects provided by 6 global collaborators. The sample metadata nearly always contained a de-identified subject ID, COVID-19 status, age in years and sex. Where HLA class I and class II types were available, the types were taken from metadata supplied by the sample provider, not from assay-based typing.

Findings and caveats that apply to the study as a whole: The quantity of clinical and demographic metadata differed by source and by participant and was supplied without curation.

The immunoSEQ Assay, a bias-controlled multiplex PCR, was used to amplify TCRbeta CDR3 regions from genomic DNA. The original pipeline was this. The number of nucleated cells in each sample was estimated from the amplification of reference gene primers within the assay. Sequence reads were collapsed and filtered to measure the absolute abundance of every unique TCRbeta CDR3 rearrangement. Productive Simpson clonality was computed per sample as the square root of Simpson's diversity index over productive rearrangements. In TCRdb, the immuneACCESS table is reduced to in-frame sequences with V and J assigned. These tables do not hold every clone; where another copy was compared, an unresolved V gene accounts for under half, and the others remain unexplained. V, J and clone size were drawn from that table, and D and trimming were deduced from the DNA. For this sample the table gives approximately 96,000 clones, of which nearly 90% were detected only once. The ten largest make up 2.9% of the sample.

Notes on this clone: It lacks a known antigen. No clone much larger than this one lies a single base away; base qualities are absent.

CDR3 length: 15 amino acids, cysteine to phenylalanine. Left in the record is the CDR3 DNA by itself, 45 bases read in frame from the first base. CDR1 and CDR2, looked up from the germline V gene, are MNHNS and SASEGT. V is pruned by 3 bases and J by 5 bases, leaving 4 bases of the junction without a gene match. Collaborating institutions collected whole blood in K2EDTA tubes following their own protocols. For TCRbeta analysis, collaborators shipped samples in one of three forms: frozen whole blood, isolated PBMCs, or DNA extracted from either of those sample types. The sequencing sample was made of peripheral blood. The chain is made from TRBV6-1 and TRBJ1-1; 12 bases in between match TRBD1. This clonotype was obtained from a woman aged 80 or over with acute or convalescent COVID-19. The CDR3 is CASSDGTGGVTEAFF. The sequenced DNA: TGTGCCAGCAGTGACGGGACAGGGGGCGTAACTGAAGCTTTCTTT.